The clone carrying this T cell receptor beta chain occurred many times. What it binds is not known. Genomic DNA was employed as the template in profiling TCR beta VDJ and CDR3. Each CDR3 protein is one row after TCRdb ran MiXCR on the reads. Among about half a million distinct CDR3 sequences listed, over 25% were seen once. All patients picked for sequencing had shown, by flow cytometry, an expansion of CD8+CD57+ cells. The data belong to a study of CD8+CD57+ T cells in acquired aplastic anemia. For the study at large: Quantities of DNA derived from sorted CD4+ and CD8+ cells averaged around 3 ug. Study-level points and caveats: Common to patients and controls were twenty-nine CD8+ CDR3 sequences. No significant patient-versus-control difference appeared in CD8+ Simpson's diversity.

This sequence was found in a human donor with aplastic anemia. Sequenced: sorted CD4+, CD8+, or CD8+CD57+ T cells (not recorded which) from PBMCs.

In DNA form, the CDR3 reads TGTGCCATCAGTGGGTCTATGGGCGGGGCGAACACCGGGGAGCTGTTTTTT. Its protein product is CAISGSMGGANTGELFF. V is TRBV10-3 and J is TRBJ2-2; maybe TRBD2 (6 bases). The CDR3 consists of 17 residues. Trimming shortened V by 4 bases and J by 0 bases, and 15 bases separated the two germline ends. The germline CDR1 and CDR2 sequences are ENHRY and SYGVKD.